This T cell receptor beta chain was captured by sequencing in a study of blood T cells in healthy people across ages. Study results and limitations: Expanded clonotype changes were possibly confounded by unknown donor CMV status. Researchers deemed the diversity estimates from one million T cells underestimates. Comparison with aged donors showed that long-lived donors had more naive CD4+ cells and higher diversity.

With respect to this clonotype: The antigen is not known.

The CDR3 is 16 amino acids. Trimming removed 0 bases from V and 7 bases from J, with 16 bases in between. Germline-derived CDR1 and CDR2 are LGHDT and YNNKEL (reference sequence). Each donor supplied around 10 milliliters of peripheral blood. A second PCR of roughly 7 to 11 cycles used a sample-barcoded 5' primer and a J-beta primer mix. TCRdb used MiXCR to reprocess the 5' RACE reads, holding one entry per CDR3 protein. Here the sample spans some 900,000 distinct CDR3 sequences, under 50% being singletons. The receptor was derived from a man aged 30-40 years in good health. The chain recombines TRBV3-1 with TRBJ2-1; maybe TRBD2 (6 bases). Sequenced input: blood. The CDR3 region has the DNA TGTGCCAGCAGCCAAGATTGGCGGACTAAGGTGAATGAGCAGTTCTTC. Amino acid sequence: CASSQDWRTKVNEQFF.